This TCR beta chain was profiled in a study of blood T cell repertoires in COVID-19. Data came from immunoSEQ multiplex PCR; TCRdb stores just in-frame clones and leaves some out. The sample lists roughly 60,000 clones, approximately 86% occurring once. Germline CDR1 SGHDT, CDR2 YYEEEE. V lost 4 bases, J lost 3 bases, and 3 bases stayed unmatched. The CDR3 length is 13 residues. This sequence originates from a man between 65 and 80 years old with acute or convalescent COVID-19. The rearrangement uses TRBV5-6 and TRBJ1-2; 7 positions match TRBD1. Sequencing input: peripheral blood. CDR3 sequence (DNA): TGTGCCAGCAGCCACGGGACAGACTATGGCTACACCTTC. Its protein is CASSHGTDYGYTF.